This entry is about one TCR beta chain. This sample was included in a study of shared clonotypes between healthy human individuals. TCRdb keeps only in-frame clones here, not all; method: immunoSEQ multiplex PCR. Altogether nearly 2 million clones are present, just under 95% being singletons, with the ten largest covering less than 1.5%. The germline CDR1 and CDR2 sequences are MNHEY and SVGAGI. The V end was cut by 2 bases, the J end by 0 bases, with 10 bases between. CDR3 length: 15 residues. Naive CD8 cells, CD45RO-negative and positively selected for CCR7, excluded terminally differentiated effector memory CD45RA+ cells.

This sequence originates from a man aged 18-30 years in good health. This chain links TRBV6-5 with TRBJ1-1; the D gene is possibly TRBD1 (6 bases). The sequencing input was naive CD8+ T cells sorted from blood. The CDR3 loop reads CASSYRTALNTEAFF. CDR3 nucleotide sequence: TGTGCCAGCAGTTACAGGACAGCCTTGAACACTGAAGCTTTCTTT.